These 25 T cell receptor beta chains share one sample of origin, sequenced in a study of patients and donors after allogeneic stem cell transplantation. TCRdb passed the RT-PCR reads through MiXCR, listing each CDR3 protein once. There are 150,000 to 200,000 distinct CDR3 sequences in the sample; around two fifths occur only once, and 25% to 35% lies in the top ten. Sequencing was done on a sample of blood, either unsorted or a sorted T cell fraction (not recorded which). The receptors come from a human donor who was either an allogeneic HSCT recipient or a stem cell or donor lymphocyte infusion donor (not recorded which). It is not recorded whose cells these are; they may come from a transplant donor.

In this sample, this clonotype turned up a few times. This chain joins TRBV24-1 and TRBJ2-3; D is undetermined. The CDR3 is 12 residues long. The V gene lost 3 bases and the J gene lost 5 bases, with 5 bases spanning the gap. Germline values: CDR1 KGHDR, CDR2 SFDVKD. The CDR3 here is CATSDREDTQYF. CDR3 sequence (DNA): TGTGCCACCAGTGATAGAGAAGATACGCAGTATTTT.

This chain's CDR3 is CASSPTWSSYEQYF. The CDR3 nucleotides read TGTGCCAGCAGCCCAACATGGAGCTCCTACGAGCAGTACTTC. The chain couples TRBV11-3 to TRBJ2-7; no clear D gene. Trimming removed 5 bases from V and 0 bases from J, with 11 bases in between. Germline lookup yields CDR1 SGHNT and CDR2 YENEEA. The CDR3 runs to 14 residues. Based on the CDR3 plus reference TRBV11-3 and TRBJ2-7, the full variable domain is EAGVVQSPRYKIIEKKQPVAFWCNPISGHNTLYWYLQNLGQGPELLIRYENEEAVDDSQLPKDRFSAERLKGVDSTLKIQPAELGDSAVYLCASSPTWSSYEQYFGPGTRLTVT.

This chain links TRBV7-2 with TRBJ2-5, with unresolved D. Germline CDR1 SGHTA, CDR2 FQGNSA. There are 15 residues in the CDR3. V was trimmed by 1 base and J by 3 bases, leaving 12 bases between them. CDR3 bases: TGTGCCAGCAGCTTAGACCCGAACTTAGAAGAGACCCAGTACTTC. Translation: CASSLDPNLEETQYF.

This clonotype appeared a few times. This rearrangement joins TRBV12-3 or TRBV12-4 to TRBJ1-2; D gene unclear. V lost 9 bases and J 2 bases, leaving 13 bases between the germline ends. This CDR3 comprises 13 residues. The chain's CDR3 is CASTNSGNYGYTF. For the CDR3, the DNA is TGTGCCAGTACCAACAGTGGAAACTATGGCTACACCTTC.

V gene TRBV5-8 combines with J gene TRBJ1-2; TRBD1 might be the D (5 bases). CDR3 length: 15 amino acids. V lost 2 bases to trimming and J lost 2 bases, with 13 bases between them. Germline V gene data show CDR1 as SGHTS and CDR2 as YDEGEE. The CDR3 reads CASSFSGTRNYGYTF. The CDR3 bases are TGTGCCAGCAGCTTTTCCGGGACGCGCAACTATGGCTACACCTTC.

This clonotype was seen many times. The chain couples TRBV12-3 or TRBV12-4 to TRBJ2-7; weak D call: TRBD2 (6 bases). V was clipped by 5 bases and J by 5 bases, with 13 bases between them. CDR3 length: 13 residues. This chain's CDR3 is CASSPPEGNEQYF. As DNA, the CDR3 is TGTGCCAGCAGTCCCCCGGAGGGCAACGAGCAGTACTTC.

The V call is TRBV7-2, the J call TRBJ1-1; D gene ambiguous. The CDR3 is made up of 12 amino acids. Germline CDR1 SGHTA, CDR2 FQGNSA. Trimming took off 4 bases at V and 10 bases at J, with 13 bases between the two ends. The CDR3 reads CASSSAIGRAFF. The DNA for the CDR3 is TGTGCCAGCAGCTCCGCTATAGGGCGAGCTTTCTTT.

This chain joins TRBV7-6 and TRBJ2-3; D uncertain. Trimming removed 1 base from V and 1 base from J, with 6 bases in between. The V gene's germline CDR1 is SGHVS and CDR2 FNYEAQ. The CDR3 runs to 14 residues. The CDR3, as DNA: TGTGCCAGCAGCTTAGATGAAGGCACAGATACGCAGTATTTT. Amino acid sequence: CASSLDEGTDTQYF. The entire variable domain, with the rest obtained from reference TRBV7-6 and TRBJ2-3, is as follows: GAGVSQSPRYKVTKRGQDVALRCDPISGHVSLYWYRQALGQGPEFLTYFNYEAQQDKSGLPNDRFSAERPEGSISTLTIQRTEQRDSAMYRCASSLDEGTDTQYFGPGTRLTVL.

The chain carries TRBV12-3 or TRBV12-4 and TRBJ2-5, with D maybe TRBD1 (6 bases). The V end lost 5 bases, the J end lost 4 bases, and 11 bases lay between the germline ends. The CDR3 is 13 residues long. CDR3 sequence reads: CASSQGLLETQYF. In DNA, the CDR3 is TGTGCCAGCAGTCAGGGGCTGTTAGAGACCCAGTACTTC.

The chain is built from TRBV20-1 and TRBJ2-1; 12 bases agree with TRBD2. From germline, CDR1 is DFQATT and CDR2 SNEGSKA (reference sequence). J lost 6 bases, V lost 5 bases, and 8 bases had no gene match. This CDR3 is built from 15 residues. CDR3 in DNA: TGCAGTGCTGGTCCCAGACTAGCGGGGGCCAATGAGCAGTTCTTC. It specifies CSAGPRLAGANEQFF.

In this sample, this clonotype turned up once. V gene TRBV19 combines with J gene TRBJ2-1, with D unresolved. This CDR3 spans 12 amino acids. V was shortened by 3 bases and J by 9 bases, with 9 bases between the two germline ends. The V gene's germline CDR1 is LNHDA and CDR2 SQIVND (reference sequence). The CDR3 is CASSMDGSEQFF. As DNA, the CDR3 is TGTGCCAGTAGTATGGACGGCAGTGAGCAGTTCTTC.

V and J are TRBV7-9 and TRBJ2-1, with a weak D call TRBD2 (6 bases). This CDR3 spans 19 amino acids. The germline V gene encodes CDR1 SEHNR and CDR2 FQNEAQ (reference sequence). Trimming cost V 5 bases and J 8 bases, with 31 bases left between them. The CDR3 protein is CASSPPYVVRGPEGDEQFF. CDR3 nucleotide sequence: TGTGCCAGCAGCCCCCCGTATGTCGTCCGAGGGCCGGAGGGTGATGAGCAGTTCTTC.

V and J are TRBV6-2 or TRBV6-3 and TRBJ1-2; 11 bases align to TRBD1. The CDR3 is 16 residues long. V lost 6 bases to trimming and J lost 4 bases; unmatched junction nucleotides: 10. Germline V gives CDR1 MNHEY, CDR2 SVGEGT. CDR3 DNA: TGTGCCAGCAGACTGAACCCCGGGACAGGGGGCTATGGCTACACCTTC. Protein: CASRLNPGTGGYGYTF.

In this sample, this clonotype turned up a few times. The chain employs TRBV5-5 and TRBJ2-5; D may be TRBD1 (6 bases). The V gene's germline CDR1 is SGHKS and CDR2 YYEKEE (reference sequence). The CDR3 spans 16 residues. V lost 3 bases and J lost 4, with 19 bases in between. This CDR3 is CASSWAGTRDAETQYF. DNA of the CDR3: TGTGCCAGCAGCTGGGCTGGGACACGGGACGCAGAGACCCAGTACTTC.

This sequence joins TRBV19 and TRBJ2-7; D gene ambiguous. Looked up from germline, CDR1 is LNHDA and CDR2 is SQIVND (reference sequence). V was shortened by 5 bases and J by 2 bases, with 13 bases between the two germline ends. This CDR3 region has 14 residues. CDR3 sequence: CASSLKTVPYEQYF. The CDR3 region has the DNA TGTGCCAGTAGTTTAAAAACTGTACCCTACGAGCAGTACTTC.

The chain joins TRBV20-1 to TRBJ1-5; TRBD1 is a possible D gene (5 bases). CDR3 length equals 15 residues. Germline CDR1 is DFQATT and CDR2 is SNEGSKA (reference sequence). Trimming cost V 0 bases and J 0 bases, with 9 bases left between them. The CDR3 DNA follows: TGCAGTGCTAGAGAGGGGGGAAATAGCAATCAGCCCCAGCATTTT. Protein: CSAREGGNSNQPQHF.

The chain couples TRBV9 to TRBJ1-1; D gene ambiguous. The germline V gene has CDR1 SGDLS and CDR2 YYNGEE. The V gene lost 4 bases and the J gene lost 1 base, with 14 bases spanning the gap. The CDR3 spans 15 residues. The CDR3 spells CASSMGLDGNTEAFF. The CDR3 region has the DNA TGTGCCAGCAGCATGGGATTGGACGGGAACACTGAAGCTTTCTTT.

This clonotype was seen a handful of times. The chain uses TRBV29-1 and TRBJ2-7; no definite D call. Germline V CDR1 and CDR2: SQVTM, ANQGSEA. V shed 6 bases and J shed 0 bases, with 9 bases lying between them. The CDR3 has 12 residues. The CDR3: CSVTGVSYEQYF. CDR3 nucleotides: TGCAGCGTGACGGGCGTCTCCTACGAGCAGTACTTC.

This clonotype has just a few counts. This chain links TRBV5-6 with TRBJ1-1; D ambiguous. The V end lost 2 bases, the J end lost 5 bases, and 13 bases lay between the germline ends. The CDR3 length is 14 residues. CDR1 and CDR2 from the germline V gene are SGHDT and YYEEEE. CDR3 sequence: CASSLVRRGTEAFF. Here the CDR3 DNA reads TGTGCCAGCAGCTTAGTCCGGCGGGGTACTGAAGCTTTCTTT.

The V call is TRBV5-1, the J call TRBJ1-2; D might be TRBD1 (5 bases). The CDR3 length is 15 residues. In germline, CDR1 is SGHRS, CDR2 YFSETQ. V was pared by 4 bases and J by 4 bases, with 17 bases between. In nucleotides, the CDR3 is TGCGCCAGCAGCCTGGGACCTTCTTTTTTCTATGGCTACACCTTC. Translating it yields CASSLGPSFFYGYTF. The variable domain in full, completed from reference TRBV5-1 and TRBJ1-2, reads KAGVTQTPRYLIKTRGQQVTLSCSPISGHRSVSWYQQTPGQGLQFLFEYFSETQRNKGNFPGRFSGRQFSNSRSEMNVSTLELGDSALYLCASSLGPSFFYGYTFGSGTRLTVV.

There are a few counts of this clonotype. The chain uses TRBV7-9 and TRBJ1-1; the match to TRBD1 covers 8 bases. This CDR3 has 15 amino acids. V lost 5 bases, J lost 2 bases, and 7 bases stayed unmatched. Germline CDR1 and CDR2: SEHNR and FQNEAQ (reference sequence). The CDR3 DNA sequence: TGTGCCAGCAGCACCCTAGACAGGGGAAACACTGAAGCTTTCTTT. Encoded protein: CASSTLDRGNTEAFF.

The V and J genes are TRBV9 and TRBJ2-3; possibly TRBD2 for D (6 bases). The V gene lost 0 bases and the J gene lost 3 bases, with 11 bases spanning the gap. CDR1 and CDR2 from the germline V gene are SGDLS and YYNGEE. This CDR3 contains 15 residues. In nucleotides, the CDR3 is TGTGCCAGCAGCGTAGCGGGAGCCGGGACAGATACGCAGTATTTT. It encodes CASSVAGAGTDTQYF.

This clonotype turned up a few times. CDR3: CASSLEYTETQYF. The CDR3 nucleotides read TGTGCCAGCAGCTTAGAGTATACAGAGACCCAGTACTTC. The chain combines TRBV7-9 with TRBJ2-5; D not certain. Germline V lookup: CDR1 SEHNR, CDR2 FQNEAQ (reference sequence). Trimming removed 1 base at V and 4 bases at J, with 7 bases between. This CDR3 has 13 residues.

This chain joins TRBV6-5 and TRBJ2-6; D unclear. The V gene's germline CDR1 is MNHEY and CDR2 SVGAGI. The CDR3 consists of 16 residues. The V end was cut by 0 bases, the J end by 0 bases, with 6 bases between. The CDR3 here is CASSYSLGSGANVLTF. The CDR3 region has the DNA TGTGCCAGCAGTTACTCGCTAGGCTCTGGGGCCAACGTCCTGACTTTC.

V usage is TRBV10-3 and J usage is TRBJ2-7; D may be TRBD2 (6 bases). The V end was cut by 1 base, the J end by 3 bases, with 7 bases between. CDR3 length equals 13 residues. CDR1 is ENHRY, CDR2 SYGVKD, per germline. This CDR3 is CAISEFSGYEQYF. In DNA form, the CDR3 reads TGTGCCATCAGTGAGTTTAGCGGCTACGAGCAGTACTTC.